The next 30 T cell receptor beta chains were all read from a single sample in a study of response to subunit inactivated influenza vaccine. TCRdb re-called the RT-PCR reads with MiXCR, one entry per CDR3 protein. The sample lists 250,000 to 350,000 distinct CDR3 sequences, over 20% occurring once. This material consisted of PBMCs from blood, taken about 20 months after vaccination. The receptors shown here come from a man aged 50 to 69 who received an inactivated influenza vaccine.

Concerning this clonotype: The CDR3 end shows no conserved phenylalanine or tryptophan, and so a read error is likely. The rearrangement joins TRBV3-1 to TRBJ2-7, with unresolved D. Trimming left V 0 bases short and J 3 bases short, with 6 bases between. Germline lookup yields CDR1 LGHDT and CDR2 YNNKEL (reference sequence). CDR3 size: 13 residues. The CDR3: CASSQEPNYEQYL. In nucleotides, the CDR3 is TGTGCCAGCAGCCAAGAACCCAACTACGAGCAGTACCTC.

The J gene is TRBJ1-1, the V gene TRBV5-1, with D tentatively TRBD1 (6 bases). The CDR3 runs 16 residues. V lost 2 bases, J lost 4 bases, and 18 bases lay in between. CDR1 is SGHRS and CDR2 is YFSETQ in the germline V gene. CDR3 sequence reads: CASSLPTGVVGTEAFF. CDR3 DNA: TGCGCCAGCAGCTTACCGACAGGAGTCGTAGGCACTGAAGCTTTCTTT.

This sequence joins TRBV6-1 and TRBJ2-1, with 11 bases aligning to TRBD2. Germline V gives CDR1 MNHNS, CDR2 SASEGT. The CDR3 consists of 15 residues. J was trimmed by 10 bases and V by 5 bases; bases with no gene match: 10. The CDR3 DNA follows: TGTGCCAGCAGTCTTAGTTCTAGCGGGGGGAAAGAGCAGTTCTTC. This sequence encodes CASSLSSSGGKEQFF.

This clonotype came up a few times. This chain connects TRBV20-1 to TRBJ1-4; tentatively, D is TRBD1 (6 bases). V dropped 6 bases and J dropped 8 bases, with 22 bases sitting between them. Germline V gives CDR1 DFQATT, CDR2 SNEGSKA (reference sequence). The CDR3 has 15 amino acids. The CDR3 nucleotides are TGCAGTGCGAGACCCCCGGGGGCAGTTGAGGAAAAACTGTTTTTT. This encodes CSARPPGAVEEKLFF.

This clonotype was counted at least ten times. The chain employs TRBV7-2 and TRBJ1-5; 7 nucleotides match TRBD1. Per the germline V gene, CDR1 is SGHTA and CDR2 is FQGNSA. This CDR3 is 13 amino acids long. Trimming removed 4 bases from V and 4 bases from J; junction bases left unmatched: 1. The CDR3 protein is CASSSDRNQPQHF. For the CDR3, the DNA is TGTGCCAGCAGCTCGGACAGGAATCAGCCCCAGCATTTT.

This clonotype has a single count. In DNA form, the CDR3 reads TGCAGTGCTCCCGACAGGGTTACTGATGAAAAACTGTTTTTT. This gives the protein CSAPDRVTDEKLFF. The J gene is TRBJ1-4, the V gene TRBV20-1, with 7 positions matching TRBD1. The CDR3 extends over 14 amino acids. The germline V gene encodes CDR1 DFQATT and CDR2 SNEGSKA (reference sequence). The junction had 9 bases not matched to a gene; V was cut back by 5 bases and J by 6 bases.

This clonotype was observed many times. The chain joins TRBV29-1 to TRBJ1-1; D not certain. The germline CDR1 and CDR2 sequences are SQVTM and ANQGSEA. Trimming shortened V by 7 bases and J by 0 bases, and 9 bases separated the two germline ends. This CDR3 has 12 residues. The CDR3: CSERRVNTEAFF. The CDR3 coding sequence is TGCAGCGAAAGACGGGTGAACACTGAAGCTTTCTTT.

The CDR3 DNA follows: TGTGCCAGCAGTGAAGCCTCAAGTTCGGGGGGCACTGAAGCTTTCTTT. Amino acid sequence: CASSEASSSGGTEAFF. The rearrangement joins TRBV6-1 to TRBJ1-1; possible D gene TRBD1, 5 bases. Germline CDR1 reads MNHNS; CDR2 reads SASEGT. The V and J ends lost 0 bases and 4 bases respectively, with 15 bases between them. The CDR3 sequence is 16 residues long.

The gene calls are TRBV7-3 and TRBJ2-1; TRBD2 matches 9 bases. V shed 1 base and J 5 bases; nucleotides not matched to a gene: 12. The germline V gene has CDR1 SGHTA and CDR2 FQGTGA. This CDR3 is built from 18 residues. As DNA, the CDR3 is TGTGCCAGCAGCTTAAATAGTCGGGGCGGGAGGGCCCACAATGAGCAGTTCTTC. This gives the protein CASSLNSRGGRAHNEQFF.

This clonotype has just a few counts. The chain has TRBV6-1 and TRBJ1-5; a weak D match, TRBD1 (6 bases). The CDR3 has 15 residues. V was cut by 5 bases and J by 4 bases, with 15 bases left in between. Germline V gene sequence: CDR1 MNHNS, CDR2 SASEGT. The CDR3 sequence: CASSQTGDTNQPQHF. The CDR3 DNA reads TGTGCCAGCAGTCAAACCGGGGACACAAATCAGCCCCAGCATTTT.

This clonotype showed up just a few times. The chain joins TRBV29-1 to TRBJ1-3, with 9 nucleotides matching TRBD1. Germline CDR1 and CDR2: SQVTM and ANQGSEA. V lost 3 bases, J lost 2 bases, and 5 bases stayed unmatched. CDR3 length equals 15 residues. This chain's CDR3 is CSVDTGTGTGNTIYF. CDR3 DNA sequence: TGCAGCGTTGACACCGGGACAGGGACTGGAAACACCATATATTTT.

The rearrangement uses TRBV5-5 and TRBJ2-3, with D possibly matching TRBD1 (5 bases). The length of the CDR3 is 14 residues. Germline CDR1 reads SGHKS; CDR2 reads YYEKEE (reference sequence). Trimming pared 4 bases from V and 2 bases from J, leaving 11 bases between. CDR3 sequence reads: CASSPFGATDTQYF. The CDR3 DNA reads TGTGCCAGCAGCCCCTTTGGGGCCACAGATACGCAGTATTTT. Full variable domain (outside the CDR3, taken from reference TRBV5-5 and TRBJ2-3): DAGVTQSPTHLIKTRGQQVTLRCSPISGHKSVSWYQQVLGQGPQFIFQYYEKEERGRGNFPDRFSARQFPNYSSELNVNALLLGDSALYLCASSPFGATDTQYFGPGTRLTVL.

The gene calls are TRBV20-1 and TRBJ2-1; 15 bases align to TRBD2. The CDR3 has 16 residues. CDR1 is DFQATT and CDR2 is SNEGSKA in the germline V gene (reference sequence). Trimming cost V 3 bases and J 5 bases; bases outside gene matches: 5. CDR3 loop: CSARRGLAGGDNEQFF. CDR3 nucleotide sequence: TGCAGTGCTAGGCGGGGACTAGCGGGAGGCGACAATGAGCAGTTCTTC.

The chain combines TRBV15 with TRBJ1-1, with D perhaps matching TRBD1 (5 bases). Germline loops: CDR1 LNHNV, CDR2 YYDKDF (reference sequence). V was clipped by 1 base and J by 3 bases, with 9 bases between them. The CDR3 runs 14 residues. CDR3 amino acids: CATSRVVGDTEAFF. CDR3 coding DNA: TGTGCCACCAGCAGAGTCGTGGGGGACACTGAAGCTTTCTTT.

This clonotype was picked up a small number of times. The chain is built from TRBV12-3 or TRBV12-4 and TRBJ2-5; D not certain. This CDR3 region has 13 residues. The V end lost 3 bases, the J end lost 1 base, and 6 bases lay between the germline ends. In DNA, the CDR3 is TGTGCCAGCAGTTTCGCCCTCCAAGAGACCCAGTACTTC. Protein: CASSFALQETQYF.

V gene TRBV5-1 combines with J gene TRBJ1-4, with D possibly TRBD1 on 6 matching bases. Trimming took 4 bases from V and 3 from J, leaving 10 bases between them. Germline V gives CDR1 SGHRS, CDR2 YFSETQ. The CDR3 covers 14 residues. The CDR3 here is CASSEQGANEKLFF. In DNA, the CDR3 is TGCGCCAGCAGCGAACAGGGTGCTAATGAAAAACTGTTTTTT.

The rearrangement joins TRBV29-1 to TRBJ2-1, with 7 bases lining up with TRBD2. The CDR3 is 14 amino acids. The junction had 5 bases not matched to a gene; V was cut back by 6 bases and J by 0 bases. Germline CDR1 and CDR2: SQVTM and ANQGSEA. CDR3 sequence: CSVATSVSYNEQFF. In DNA, the CDR3 is TGCAGCGTGGCAACTAGCGTCTCCTACAATGAGCAGTTCTTC.

This clonotype turned up a few times. V usage is TRBV12-3 or TRBV12-4 and J usage is TRBJ2-1; D not resolved. The CDR3 sequence is 14 residues long. Trimming removed 3 bases from V and 5 bases from J, with 11 bases in between. The CDR3 DNA follows: TGTGCCAGCAGTTTTGTTGGTAGAGACAATGAGCAGTTCTTC. It codes for CASSFVGRDNEQFF.

The CDR3 sequence: CASSLRQGLSSGNTIYF. CDR3 sequence (DNA): TGTGCCAGCAGTTTAAGACAGGGCCTCAGCTCTGGAAACACCATATATTTT. The rearrangement joins TRBV28 to TRBJ1-3; 7 nucleotides align to TRBD1. Germline V lookup: CDR1 MDHEN, CDR2 SYDVKM. The CDR3 is 17 residues long. The trim removed 2 bases at V and 0 bases at J, leaving 7 bases unmatched.

This clonotype was seen more than once but under ten times. The V call is TRBV5-1, the J call TRBJ1-1; D is unclear. Germline-derived CDR1 and CDR2 are SGHRS and YFSETQ. This CDR3 is built from 14 residues. V lost 6 bases, J lost 5 bases, and 17 bases lay in between. The CDR3 reads CASINSDGGTEAFF. CDR3 coding DNA: TGCGCCAGCATCAATTCCGACGGAGGGACTGAAGCTTTCTTT.

The V and J genes are TRBV6-2 or TRBV6-3 and TRBJ1-1; weak D call: TRBD1 (6 bases). This CDR3 is built from 14 residues. The germline V and J ends were trimmed by 5 bases and 4 bases, with 14 bases remaining between them. Germline V lookup: CDR1 MNHEY, CDR2 SVGEGT. The DNA of the CDR3 is TGTGCCAGCAGTACCGTGGGACACGGCACTGAAGCTTTCTTT. The encoded protein is CASSTVGHGTEAFF.

The sample holds many counts of this clonotype. This rearrangement joins TRBV4-3 to TRBJ1-6; D remains ambiguous. The V and J ends lost 0 bases and 2 bases respectively, with 8 bases between them. There are 16 residues in the CDR3. Germline lookup yields CDR1 LGHNA and CDR2 YSLEER. Here the CDR3 DNA reads TGCGCCAGCAGCCAAGAATGGGAACCCTATAATTCACCCCTCCACTTT. Amino acid sequence: CASSQEWEPYNSPLHF.

This clonotype was seen only a few times. The rearrangement uses TRBV5-1 and TRBJ1-5; D perhaps matches TRBD1 (5 bases). The CDR3 runs to 15 residues. CDR1 is SGHRS, CDR2 YFSETQ, per germline. The ends were cut back, 0 bases at V and 7 bases at J, with 14 bases in the middle. The CDR3 protein is CASSLAGGSGQPQHF. CDR3 coding DNA: TGCGCCAGCAGCTTGGCGGGGGGGTCCGGACAGCCCCAGCATTTT.

The J gene is TRBJ2-7, the V gene TRBV25-1; D not resolved. V shed 8 bases and J shed 4 bases, with 6 bases lying between them. Germline-derived CDR1 and CDR2 are MGHDK and SYGVNS. The CDR3 loop spans 10 amino acids. Here the CDR3 reads CASGNYEQYF. CDR3 coding DNA: TGTGCCAGCGGTAATTACGAGCAGTACTTC.

This clonotype was observed a handful of times. Here the CDR3 DNA reads TGTGCCAGCAGCGTAGACAGGGGGCAAGAGACCCAGTACTTC. Translating it yields CASSVDRGQETQYF. The rearrangement joins TRBV9 to TRBJ2-5, with TRBD1 matching over 8 bases. With V trimmed by 0 bases and J by 2 bases, 0 bases remained unmatched. Germline V CDR1 and CDR2: SGDLS, YYNGEE. The CDR3 covers 14 residues. Full variable domain (outside the CDR3, taken from reference TRBV9 and TRBJ2-5): DSGVTQTPKHLITATGQRVTLRCSPRSGDLSVYWYQQSLDQGLQFLIQYYNGEERAKGNILERFSAQQFPDLHSELNLSSLELGDSALYFCASSVDRGQETQYFGPGTRLLVL.

V gene TRBV12-3 or TRBV12-4 combines with J gene TRBJ2-7, with D unclear. The CDR3 consists of 13 residues. V lost 5 bases and J lost 3, with 11 bases in between. The CDR3 DNA follows: TGTGCCAGCAGTGGGCGGCAGAACTACGAGCAGTACTTC. It codes for CASSGRQNYEQYF.

This chain connects TRBV7-9 to TRBJ2-6; D gene unclear. Per the germline V gene, CDR1 is SEHNR and CDR2 is FQNEAQ (reference sequence). Trimming shortened V by 2 bases and J by 4 bases, and 9 bases separated the two germline ends. The CDR3 sequence is 15 residues long. The CDR3 DNA reads as TGTGCCAGCAGCTTATTCCAAGCCGGGGCCAACGTCCTGACTTTC. Amino acids: CASSLFQAGANVLTF.

This clonotype occurred a few times. The chain carries TRBV10-3 and TRBJ2-1, with TRBD2 matching over 7 bases. Germline CDR1 is ENHRY and CDR2 is SYGVKD. The CDR3 covers 15 residues. Trimming cost V 5 bases and J 9 bases; bases outside gene matches: 13. The CDR3 protein is CAISPSGAPLFEQFF. The CDR3 DNA reads as TGTGCCATCAGTCCAAGCGGGGCCCCCCTCTTTGAGCAGTTCTTC.

Only a few counts were recorded for this clonotype. The chain combines TRBV20-1 with TRBJ1-4, with 8 positions matching TRBD1. Germline lookup yields CDR1 DFQATT and CDR2 SNEGSKA (reference sequence). This CDR3 contains 14 residues. V lost 3 bases and J lost 6; bases outside the gene matches: 6. CDR3 sequence: CSASLGQGDEKLFF. CDR3 DNA sequence: TGCAGTGCTAGCCTAGGACAGGGCGATGAAAAACTGTTTTTT.

This clonotype was recorded a few times. The chain links TRBV27 to TRBJ1-3, with unresolved D. The CDR3 has 17 residues. Trimming stripped 0 bases from V and 0 bases from J, with 12 bases between. Germline-derived CDR1 and CDR2 are MNHEY and SMNVEV (reference sequence). CDR3 DNA sequence: TGTGCCAGCAGTTTATCCCCGCAGGTCGGCTCTGGAAACACCATATATTTT. This gives the protein CASSLSPQVGSGNTIYF.